The clone carrying this T cell receptor (beta chain) was found a few times. This specimen comes from a study of blood T cells in healthy people across ages. The individuals who served as donors were healthy Caucasians living in Russia, aged roughly 6 to 95. PCR was performed a second time for about 7 to 12 cycles using a sample-barcoded 5' primer and a J-beta primer mix. There were at least 2.5 million CDR3-containing paired-end reads obtained from each sample. Each CDR3 protein gets one entry after TCRdb re-called the 5' RACE reads with MiXCR. The repertoire includes 1.5 million to 1.8 million distinct CDR3 sequences, 40% to 45% of them detected once, and around 4% sits in the top ten. Trimming at V came to 1 base and at J to 4 bases, leaving 7 bases not matched to a gene. This CDR3 comprises 15 residues. Germline assignment: CDR1 DFQATT and CDR2 SNEGSKA (reference sequence).

Sequencing was done on a sample of blood. The receptor was derived from a woman between 18 and 29 years old in good health. The chain links TRBV20-1 to TRBJ2-7; 10 positions match TRBD2. CDR3 sequence reads: CSARGVAGGLYEQYF. CDR3 bases: TGCAGTGCTAGAGGGGTAGCGGGAGGACTTTACGAGCAGTACTTC.